Listed below are T cell receptor beta chains from one sample, sequenced in a study of shared clonotypes between healthy human individuals. The method was immunoSEQ multiplex PCR; TCRdb's version includes in-frame clones alone and lacks a portion of them. The table has approximately 2.1 million clones, over 85% seen once. Sequenced sample: naive CD4+ T cells from PBMCs. The receptors were sampled from a young man in good health. Some clones in this sample may be carry-over from other donors' samples. Each CDR3 is given with its conserved first and last residue. Fields, in order: J gene, clone size, V gene, D gene, CDR3 protein, CDR3 DNA. The D gene is left open where the match is weak. Size is omitted from some rows. Given values are once, few, many or a class for expanded clones.

TRBJ1-3	NA	TRBV29-1	NA	CSADSRSGNTIYF	TGCAGCGCGGACAGTCGCTCTGGAAACACCATATATTTT
TRBJ2-1	NA	TRBV7-3	TRBD2	CASSSPTSGSFNEQFF	TGTGCCAGCAGCTCACCGACTAGCGGGAGTTTCAATGAGCAGTTCTTC
TRBJ2-6	NA	TRBV2	TRBD1	CASTLQGTGANVLTF	TGTGCCAGCACCCTACAGGGGACTGGGGCCAACGTCCTGACTTTC
TRBJ1-1	NA	TRBV7-9	NA	CASSPIPLGTEAFF	TGTGCCAGCAGCCCCATCCCCCTCGGCACTGAAGCTTTCTTT
TRBJ2-1	NA	TRBV9	NA	CASSAHRDGAYNEQFF	TGTGCCAGCAGCGCACACCGGGACGGAGCTTACAATGAGCAGTTCTTC
TRBJ1-2	NA	TRBV6-6	NA	CASTQVGGRGGYTF	TGTGCCAGCACCCAGGTTGGGGGGCGGGGTGGCTACACCTTC
TRBJ2-2	NA	TRBV12-5	TRBD2	CASGLGRGLALNTGELFF	TGTGCTAGTGGTTTGGGACGGGGACTAGCCTTGAACACCGGGGAGCTGTTTTTT
TRBJ2-6	NA	TRBV11-2	NA	CASSAGQASGANVLTF	TGTGCCAGCAGCGCGGGCCAGGCATCTGGGGCCAACGTCCTGACTTTC
TRBJ2-6	NA	TRBV5-1	NA	CASSPRGGAGANVLTF	TGCGCCAGCAGCCCCAGGGGAGGGGCTGGGGCCAACGTCCTGACTTTC
TRBJ1-1	NA	TRBV15	NA	CATSRGGRLANTEAFF	TGTGCCACCAGCAGAGGGGGACGGCTGGCGAACACTGAAGCTTTCTTT
TRBJ1-1	NA	TRBV5-8	NA	CASSLVWGEGAFF	TGTGCCAGCAGCTTAGTCTGGGGGGAGGGAGCTTTCTTT
TRBJ1-5	NA	TRBV18	NA	CASSTGSQGSNQPQHF	TGTGCCAGCTCAACCGGTTCCCAGGGGAGCAATCAGCCCCAGCATTTT
TRBJ2-1	once	TRBV7-2	TRBD2	CASSAPGLAETSSYNEQFF	TGTGCCAGCAGCGCCCCGGGACTAGCGGAAACCAGCTCCTACAATGAGCAGTTCTTC
TRBJ1-4	NA	TRBV5-4	NA	CASSLDRVEKLFF	TGTGCCAGCAGCTTGGACCGGGTTGAAAAACTGTTTTTT
TRBJ1-5	NA	TRBV7-9	NA	CASSLEVDQPQHF	TGTGCCAGCAGCTTAGAAGTCGATCAGCCCCAGCATTTT
TRBJ2-7	NA	TRBV5-4	TRBD2	CASSVKSGRAPYEQYF	TGTGCCAGCAGCGTCAAAAGCGGGAGGGCCCCCTACGAGCAGTACTTC
TRBJ1-4	NA	TRBV28	NA	CASSSRWGSTNEKLFF	TGTGCCAGCAGCTCCCGTTGGGGATCAACTAATGAAAAACTGTTTTTT
TRBJ2-4	NA	TRBV5-1	NA	CASSSVVGPKNIQYF	TGCGCCAGCAGCTCGGTGGTGGGGCCCAAAAACATTCAGTACTTC
TRBJ1-2	NA	TRBV5-4	TRBD1	CASSIGTGDYGYTF	TGTGCCAGCAGCATCGGGACAGGGGACTATGGCTACACCTTC
TRBJ1-5	NA	TRBV12-5	NA	CASGLDQGLGNQPQHF	TGTGCTAGTGGTTTGGACCAGGGTTTAGGCAATCAGCCCCAGCATTTT
TRBJ1-1	NA	TRBV5-1	NA	CASSLAGFNTEAFF	TGCGCCAGCAGCTTGGCGGGATTTAACACTGAAGCTTTCTTT
TRBJ2-7	NA	TRBV9	TRBD2	CASSVGPLAGEVWSEQYF	TGTGCCAGCAGCGTAGGTCCGCTAGCGGGAGAGGTGTGGAGCGAGCAGTACTTC